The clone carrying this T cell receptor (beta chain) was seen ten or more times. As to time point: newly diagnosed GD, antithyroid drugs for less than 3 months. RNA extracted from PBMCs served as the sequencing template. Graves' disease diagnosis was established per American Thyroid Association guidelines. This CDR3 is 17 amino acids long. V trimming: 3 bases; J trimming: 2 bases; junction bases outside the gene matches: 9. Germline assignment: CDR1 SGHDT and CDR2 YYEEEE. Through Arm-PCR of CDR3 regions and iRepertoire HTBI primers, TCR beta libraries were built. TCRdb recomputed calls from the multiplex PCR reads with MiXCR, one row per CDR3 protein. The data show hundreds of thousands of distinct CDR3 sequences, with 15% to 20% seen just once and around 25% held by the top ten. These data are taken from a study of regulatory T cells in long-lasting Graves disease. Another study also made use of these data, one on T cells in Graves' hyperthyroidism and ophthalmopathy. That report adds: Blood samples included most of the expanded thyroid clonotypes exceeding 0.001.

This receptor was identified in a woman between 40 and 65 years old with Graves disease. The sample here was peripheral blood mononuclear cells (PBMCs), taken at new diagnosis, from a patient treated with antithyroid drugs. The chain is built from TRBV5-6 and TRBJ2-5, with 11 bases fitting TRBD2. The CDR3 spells CASSSHIIAGGQETQYF. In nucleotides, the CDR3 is TGTGCCAGCAGCTCTCACATCATAGCGGGGGGGCAAGAGACCCAGTACTTC.